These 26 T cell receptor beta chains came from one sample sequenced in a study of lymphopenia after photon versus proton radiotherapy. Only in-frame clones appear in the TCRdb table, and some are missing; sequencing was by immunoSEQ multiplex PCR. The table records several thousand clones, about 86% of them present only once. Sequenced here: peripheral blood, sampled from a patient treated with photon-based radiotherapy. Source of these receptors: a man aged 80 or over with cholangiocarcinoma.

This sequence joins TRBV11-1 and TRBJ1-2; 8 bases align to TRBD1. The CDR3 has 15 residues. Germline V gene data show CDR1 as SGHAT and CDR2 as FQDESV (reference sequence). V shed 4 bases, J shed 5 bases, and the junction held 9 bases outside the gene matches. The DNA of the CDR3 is TGTGCCAGCAGCTCCCGGACAGGGTGGGGATATGGCTACACCTTC. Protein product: CASSSRTGWGYGYTF.

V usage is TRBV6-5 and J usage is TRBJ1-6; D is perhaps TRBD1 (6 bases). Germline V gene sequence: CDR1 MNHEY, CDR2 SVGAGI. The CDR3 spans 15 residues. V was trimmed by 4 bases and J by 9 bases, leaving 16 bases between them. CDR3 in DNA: TGTGCCAGCAGTTCCGAGACAGGAGTGGGTTCACCCCTCCACTTT. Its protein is CASSSETGVGSPLHF.

The DNA for the CDR3 is TGTGCCAGCAGCGGATCCGGGACTATCTACAATGAGCAGTTCTTC. Amino acids: CASSGSGTIYNEQFF. The chain has TRBV9 and TRBJ2-1; 7 bases map to TRBD2. The CDR3 covers 15 residues. Trimming at V came to 3 bases and at J to 3 bases, leaving 6 bases not matched to a gene. In germline, CDR1 is SGDLS, CDR2 YYNGEE.

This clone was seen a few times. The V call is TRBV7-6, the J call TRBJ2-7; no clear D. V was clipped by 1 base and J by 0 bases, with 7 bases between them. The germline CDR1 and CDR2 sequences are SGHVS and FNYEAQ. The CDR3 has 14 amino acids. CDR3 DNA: TGTGCCAGCAGCTTAGATCCCGTCTCCTACGAGCAGTACTTC. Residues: CASSLDPVSYEQYF.

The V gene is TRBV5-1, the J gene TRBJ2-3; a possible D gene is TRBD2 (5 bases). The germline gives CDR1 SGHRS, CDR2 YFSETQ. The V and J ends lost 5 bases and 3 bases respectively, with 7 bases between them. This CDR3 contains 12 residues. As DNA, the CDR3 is TGCGCCAGCAGGGAGGAGACAGATACGCAGTATTTT. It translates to CASREETDTQYF.

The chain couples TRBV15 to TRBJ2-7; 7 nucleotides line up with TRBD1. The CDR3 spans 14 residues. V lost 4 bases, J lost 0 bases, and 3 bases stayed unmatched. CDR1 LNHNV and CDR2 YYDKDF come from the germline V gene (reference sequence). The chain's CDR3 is CATSKDRISYEQYF. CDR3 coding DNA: TGTGCCACCAGCAAGGACAGGATCTCCTACGAGCAGTACTTC.

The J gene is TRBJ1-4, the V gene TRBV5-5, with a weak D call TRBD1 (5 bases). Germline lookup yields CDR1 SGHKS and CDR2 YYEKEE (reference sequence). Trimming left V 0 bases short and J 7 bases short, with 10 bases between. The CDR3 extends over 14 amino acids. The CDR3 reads CASSLVREGEKLFF. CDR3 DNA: TGTGCCAGCAGCTTGGTCAGGGAAGGTGAAAAACTGTTTTTT.

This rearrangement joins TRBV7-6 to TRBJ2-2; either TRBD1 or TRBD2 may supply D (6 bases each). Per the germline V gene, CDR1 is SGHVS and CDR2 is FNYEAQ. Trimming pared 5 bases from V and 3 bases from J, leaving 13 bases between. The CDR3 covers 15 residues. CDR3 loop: CASSEGGWDTGELFF. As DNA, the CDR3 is TGTGCCAGCAGCGAGGGGGGCTGGGACACCGGGGAGCTGTTTTTT.

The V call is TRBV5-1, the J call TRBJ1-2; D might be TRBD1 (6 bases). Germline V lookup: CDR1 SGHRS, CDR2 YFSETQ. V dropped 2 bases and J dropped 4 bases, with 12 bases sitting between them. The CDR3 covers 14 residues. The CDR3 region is CASSFSGEVYGYTF. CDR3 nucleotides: TGCGCCAGCAGCTTTTCAGGGGAGGTCTATGGCTACACCTTC.

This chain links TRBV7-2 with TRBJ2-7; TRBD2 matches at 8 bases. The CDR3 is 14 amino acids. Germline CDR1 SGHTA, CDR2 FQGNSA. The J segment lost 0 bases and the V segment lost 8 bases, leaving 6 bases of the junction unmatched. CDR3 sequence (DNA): TGTGCCAGCCGTGCCCGGGGGGGCTCCTACGAGCAGTACTTC. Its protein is CASRARGGSYEQYF.

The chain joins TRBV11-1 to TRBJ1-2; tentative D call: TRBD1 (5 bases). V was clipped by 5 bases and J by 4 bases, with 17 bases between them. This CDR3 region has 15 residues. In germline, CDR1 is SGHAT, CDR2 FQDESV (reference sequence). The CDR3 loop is CASSPGGFGGYGYTF. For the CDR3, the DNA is TGTGCCAGCAGCCCGGGTGGATTCGGGGGCTATGGCTACACCTTC.

The CDR3 reads CASSPSSGQYEQYF. The DNA for the CDR3 is TGCGCCAGCAGCCCCTCTTCAGGGCAATACGAGCAGTACTTC. V is TRBV5-1 and J is TRBJ2-7, with a weak D call TRBD1 (5 bases). Trimming removed 4 bases from V and 4 bases from J, with 15 bases in between. CDR1 is SGHRS and CDR2 is YFSETQ in the germline V gene. This CDR3 has 14 amino acids. The complete variable domain, with remaining parts taken from reference TRBV5-1 and TRBJ2-7, reads KAGVTQTPRYLIKTRGQQVTLSCSPISGHRSVSWYQQTPGQGLQFLFEYFSETQRNKGNFPGRFSGRQFSNSRSEMNVSTLELGDSALYLCASSPSSGQYEQYFGPGTRLTVT.

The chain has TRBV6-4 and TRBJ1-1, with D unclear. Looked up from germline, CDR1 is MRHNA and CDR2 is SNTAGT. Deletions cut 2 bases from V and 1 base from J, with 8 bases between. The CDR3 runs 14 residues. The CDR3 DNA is TGTGCCAGCAGTGACGGGAATAGGAACACTGAAGCTTTCTTT. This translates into CASSDGNRNTEAFF.

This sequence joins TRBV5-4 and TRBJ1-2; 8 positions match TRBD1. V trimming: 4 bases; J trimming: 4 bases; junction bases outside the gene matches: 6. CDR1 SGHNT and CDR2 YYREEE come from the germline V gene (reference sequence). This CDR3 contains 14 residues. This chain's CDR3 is CASSQDRERYGYTF. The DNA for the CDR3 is TGTGCCAGCAGCCAGGACAGGGAACGCTATGGCTACACCTTC. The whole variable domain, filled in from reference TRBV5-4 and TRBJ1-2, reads ETGVTQSPTHLIKTRGQQVTLRCSSQSGHNTVSWYQQALGQGPQFIFQYYREEENGRGNFPPRFSGLQFPNYSSELNVNALELDDSALYLCASSQDRERYGYTFGSGTRLTVV.

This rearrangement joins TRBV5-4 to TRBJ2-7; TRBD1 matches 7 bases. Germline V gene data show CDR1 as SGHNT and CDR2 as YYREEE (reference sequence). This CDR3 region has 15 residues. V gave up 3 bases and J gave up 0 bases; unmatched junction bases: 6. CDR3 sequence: CASSSPQGSSYEQYF. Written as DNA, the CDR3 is TGTGCCAGCAGCTCTCCACAGGGGAGCTCCTACGAGCAGTACTTC.

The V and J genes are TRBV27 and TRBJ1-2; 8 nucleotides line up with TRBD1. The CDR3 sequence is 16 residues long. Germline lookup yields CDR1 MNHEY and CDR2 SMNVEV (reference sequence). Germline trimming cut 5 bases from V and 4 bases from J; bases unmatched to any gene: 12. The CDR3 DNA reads TGTGCCAGCAGTGGAGGACAGGGCTTTGGGAGCTATGGCTACACCTTC. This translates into CASSGGQGFGSYGYTF.

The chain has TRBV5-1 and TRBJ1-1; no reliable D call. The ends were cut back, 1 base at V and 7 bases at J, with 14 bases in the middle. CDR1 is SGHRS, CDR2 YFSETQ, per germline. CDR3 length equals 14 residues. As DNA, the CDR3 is TGCGCCAGCAGCTTGCTAGGGTTTGGCCGTGAAGCTTTCTTT. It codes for CASSLLGFGREAFF.

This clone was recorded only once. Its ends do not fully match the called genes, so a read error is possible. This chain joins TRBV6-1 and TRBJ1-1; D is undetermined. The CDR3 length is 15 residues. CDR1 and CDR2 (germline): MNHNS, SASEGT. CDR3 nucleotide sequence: TGTGCCAGCATCTCGGTCCAAATCTACGACCTGGATTGGGTTTTT. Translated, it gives CASISVQIYDLDWVF.

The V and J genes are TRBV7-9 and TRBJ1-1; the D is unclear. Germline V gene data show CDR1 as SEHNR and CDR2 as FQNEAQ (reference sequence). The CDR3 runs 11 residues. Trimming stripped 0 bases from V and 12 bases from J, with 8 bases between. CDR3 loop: CASSLARQPFF. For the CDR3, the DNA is TGTGCCAGCAGCTTAGCCAGGCAACCTTTCTTT.

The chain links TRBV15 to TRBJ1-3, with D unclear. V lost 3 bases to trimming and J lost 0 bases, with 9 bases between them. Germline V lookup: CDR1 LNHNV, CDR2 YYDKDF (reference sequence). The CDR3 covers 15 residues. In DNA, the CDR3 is TGTGCCACCAGCAGGCAGTACATCTCTGGAAACACCATATATTTT. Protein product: CATSRQYISGNTIYF.

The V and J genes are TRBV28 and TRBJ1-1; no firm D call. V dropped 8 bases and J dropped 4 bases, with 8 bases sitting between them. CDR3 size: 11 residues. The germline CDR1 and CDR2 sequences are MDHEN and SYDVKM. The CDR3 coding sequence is TGTGCCAGCGGAGAAGGCACTGAAGCTTTCTTT. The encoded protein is CASGEGTEAFF. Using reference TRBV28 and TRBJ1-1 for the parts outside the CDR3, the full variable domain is DVKVTQSSRYLVKRTGEKVFLECVQDMDHENMFWYRQDPGLGLRLIYFSYDVKMKEKGDIPEGYSVSREKKERFSLILESASTNQTSMYLCASGEGTEAFFGQGTRLTVV.

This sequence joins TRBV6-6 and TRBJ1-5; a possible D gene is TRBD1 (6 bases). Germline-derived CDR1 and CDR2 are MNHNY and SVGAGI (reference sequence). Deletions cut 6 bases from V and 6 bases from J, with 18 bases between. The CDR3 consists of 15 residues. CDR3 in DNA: TGTGCCAGCAGAGGGGGATGGCCTCTCTCTCAGCCCCAGCATTTT. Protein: CASRGGWPLSQPQHF.

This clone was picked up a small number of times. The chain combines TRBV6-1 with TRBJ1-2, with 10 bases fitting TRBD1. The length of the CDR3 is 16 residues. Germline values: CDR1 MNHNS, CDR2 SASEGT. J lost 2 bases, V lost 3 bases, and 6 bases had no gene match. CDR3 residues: CASSEERTGGNYGYTF. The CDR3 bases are TGTGCCAGCAGTGAGGAGAGGACAGGGGGAAACTATGGCTACACCTTC.

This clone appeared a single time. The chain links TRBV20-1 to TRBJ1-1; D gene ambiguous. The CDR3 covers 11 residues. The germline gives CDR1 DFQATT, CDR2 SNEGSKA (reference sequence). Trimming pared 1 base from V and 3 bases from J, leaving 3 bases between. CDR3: CSARGYTEAFF. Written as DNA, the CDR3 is TGCAGTGCTAGAGGGTACACTGAAGCTTTCTTT.

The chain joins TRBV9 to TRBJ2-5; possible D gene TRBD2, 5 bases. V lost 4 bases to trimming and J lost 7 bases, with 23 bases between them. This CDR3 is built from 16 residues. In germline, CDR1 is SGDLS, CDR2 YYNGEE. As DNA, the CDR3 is TGTGCCAGCAGCTCACTCACCTCCGGGTCCGGAGGGACCCAGTACTTC. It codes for CASSSLTSGSGGTQYF.

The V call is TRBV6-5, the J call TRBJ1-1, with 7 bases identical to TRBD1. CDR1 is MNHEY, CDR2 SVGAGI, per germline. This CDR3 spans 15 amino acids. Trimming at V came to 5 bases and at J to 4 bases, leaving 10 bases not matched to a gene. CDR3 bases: TGTGCCAGCAGTGCTACAGGGGTTCAGGGCACTGAAGCTTTCTTT. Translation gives CASSATGVQGTEAFF.